This T cell receptor beta chain is drawn from a study of T cell responses to AZD1222 COVID-19 vaccine. Using immunoSEQ multiplex PCR, the repertoire was profiled, and TCRdb retains in-frame clones only, with some absent. The sample carries around 140,000 clones, under 95% recorded once. This clone was recorded once. This TCR was recovered from an adult in good health. The sample in question was peripheral blood, obtained on day 0 of AZD1222 vaccination.

CDR3 sequence reads: CASSQDPARDEQYF. CDR3 coding DNA: TGCGCCAGCAGCCAAGATCCAGCCAGGGACGAGCAGTACTTC. The rearrangement links TRBV4-3 to TRBJ2-7, with D maybe TRBD1 (5 bases). This CDR3 spans 14 amino acids. Per germline, CDR1 LGHNA and CDR2 YSLEER. V was pared by 0 bases and J by 5 bases, with 11 bases between.